This passage covers 24 T cell receptor beta chains from one sample sequenced in a study of blood T cell repertoires in COVID-19. The repertoire was sequenced with immunoSEQ multiplex PCR; TCRdb's copy has only in-frame clones and lacks some. Among about 370,000 clones listed, 85% to 90% were seen once. The sequenced material came from PBMCs or T cells enriched from blood (not recorded which). The receptors originated from a man younger than 30 who had recovered from COVID-19.

The CDR3 loop is CASSQGGEQYF. CDR3 nucleotides: TGTGCCAGCAGTCAGGGGGGCGAGCAGTACTTC. The V and J genes are TRBV6-5 and TRBJ2-7; weak D call: TRBD1 (7 bases). The CDR3 loop spans 11 amino acids. V lost 5 bases and J 6 bases, leaving 8 bases between the germline ends. The germline gives CDR1 MNHEY, CDR2 SVGAGI.

The V call is TRBV6-5, the J call TRBJ2-7, with 11 nucleotides matching TRBD1. The CDR3 spans 15 residues. Germline lookup yields CDR1 MNHEY and CDR2 SVGAGI. V was clipped by 4 bases and J by 2 bases; unmatched bases: 4. The DNA for the CDR3 is TGTGCCAGCAGTTCACCGGGACAGGGGGCCTACGAGCAGTACTTC. It is translated as CASSSPGQGAYEQYF.

The rearrangement uses TRBV9 and TRBJ1-2, with D possibly matching TRBD1 (5 bases). This CDR3 has 17 amino acids. CDR1 and CDR2 (germline): SGDLS, YYNGEE. V dropped 4 bases and J dropped 0 bases, with 19 bases sitting between them. Here the CDR3 DNA reads TGTGCCAGCAGCTTCGGAGGGGCGGGGTATGCTAACTATGGCTACACCTTC. This gives the protein CASSFGGAGYANYGYTF.

The rearrangement uses TRBV30 and TRBJ1-3, with 9 nucleotides matching TRBD1. V gave up 1 base and J gave up 8 bases; unmatched junction bases: 3. The CDR3 loop spans 13 amino acids. Germline V CDR1 and CDR2: GTSNPN, SVGIG (reference sequence). The CDR3 DNA reads TGTGCCTGGAGTGGGGGACAGGGCGACACCATATATTTT. It translates to CAWSGGQGDTIYF.

The chain has TRBV5-4 and TRBJ2-2; 7 bases align to TRBD1. The CDR3 consists of 17 residues. Losses at the gene ends were 3 bases for V and 1 base for J; bases not matched to a gene: 9. CDR1 SGHNT and CDR2 YYREEE come from the germline V gene (reference sequence). In DNA form, the CDR3 reads TGTGCCAGCAGCTCCGGGACAGCCCTACTGAACACCGGGGAGCTGTTTTTT. Its translation: CASSSGTALLNTGELFF.

The chain recombines TRBV3-1 (or the pseudogene TRBV3-2) with TRBJ1-6; D might be TRBD1 (6 bases). The CDR3 covers 15 residues. Deletions cut 1 base from V and 9 bases from J, with 13 bases between. Germline V gives CDR1 LGHDT, CDR2 YNNKEL (reference sequence). This CDR3 is CASSQVSGAGSPLHF. The CDR3 bases are TGTGCCAGCAGCCAAGTCTCAGGGGCCGGTTCACCCCTCCACTTT.

This clone has a single count. The CDR3, as DNA: TGTGCCAGCAGTTTACCAGGGGGAAACACCATATATTTT. This codes for CASSLPGGNTIYF. The chain is built from TRBV28 and TRBJ1-3, with TRBD1 as a possible D gene (5 bases). The CDR3 is 13 residues long. CDR1 MDHEN and CDR2 SYDVKM come from the germline V gene. Trimming left V 2 bases short and J 4 bases short, with 6 bases between.

This clone has a single count. The chain has TRBV24-1 and TRBJ2-2, with D tentatively TRBD1 or TRBD2 (6 bases each). There are 13 residues in the CDR3. CDR1 KGHDR and CDR2 SFDVKD come from the germline V gene. V lost 11 bases and J lost 4, with 13 bases in between. CDR3 bases: TGTGCCAGCAGGGGAGGAGGCACCGGGGAGCTGTTTTTT. Translating it yields CASRGGGTGELFF.

The chain has TRBV3-1 (or the pseudogene TRBV3-2) and TRBJ2-4, with 8 nucleotides matching TRBD2. The J segment lost 8 bases and the V segment lost 5 bases, leaving 8 bases of the junction unmatched. The CDR3 loop spans 14 amino acids. Germline V gene data show CDR1 as LGHDT and CDR2 as YNNKEL (reference sequence). This CDR3 reads CASSTATSADIQYF. DNA of the CDR3: TGTGCCAGCAGCACTGCGACTAGCGCGGACATTCAGTACTTC.

The rearrangement links TRBV28 to TRBJ1-1; 8 bases line up with TRBD1. Germline lookup yields CDR1 MDHEN and CDR2 SYDVKM. Trimming took 6 bases from V and 3 from J; bases not matched to a gene: 3. This CDR3 is built from 13 residues. CDR3 loop: CASRDRDYTEAFF. The CDR3 DNA is TGTGCCAGCAGGGACAGGGACTACACTGAAGCTTTCTTT.

The rearrangement uses TRBV14 and TRBJ2-5, with D unclear. The germline V gene encodes CDR1 SGHDN and CDR2 FVKESK. This CDR3 is 14 amino acids long. Deletions cut 1 base from V and 5 bases from J, with 11 bases between. CDR3 in amino acids: CASSQAPGGETQYF. CDR3 nucleotide sequence: TGTGCCAGCAGCCAAGCTCCGGGTGGGGAGACCCAGTACTTC.

The gene calls are TRBV6-2 or TRBV6-3 and TRBJ1-4, with 9 bases matching TRBD1. V dropped 6 bases and J dropped 8; count of bases not matched to a gene: 10. Germline V CDR1 and CDR2: MNHEY, SVGEGT. This CDR3 region has 15 residues. The CDR3: CASSPTGTGREKLFF. The CDR3 DNA sequence: TGTGCCAGCAGCCCCACCGGGACAGGGCGAGAAAAACTGTTTTTT.

The V call is TRBV7-2, the J call TRBJ1-1; D unclear. Trimming shortened V by 2 bases and J by 2 bases, and 15 bases separated the two germline ends. There are 16 residues in the CDR3. CDR1 SGHTA and CDR2 FQGNSA come from the germline V gene. CDR3: CASSLSLGRKNTEAFF. The CDR3 region has the DNA TGTGCCAGCAGCTTAAGCTTGGGCAGAAAAAACACTGAAGCTTTCTTT.

The chain joins TRBV29-1 to TRBJ1-1; 10 bases are shared with TRBD1. The CDR3 totals 11 residues. Losses at the gene ends were 8 bases for V and 8 bases for J; bases not matched to a gene: 5. CDR1 and CDR2 (germline): SQVTM, ANQGSEA. The DNA of the CDR3 is TGCAGCACCCGGGACAGGGGCGAAGCTTTCTTT. It encodes CSTRDRGEAFF.

The chain employs TRBV6-2 or TRBV6-3 and TRBJ2-4; D not resolved. CDR3 length: 15 amino acids. Trimming took off 6 bases at V and 2 bases at J, with 14 bases between the two ends. The V gene's germline CDR1 is MNHEY and CDR2 SVGEGT. The CDR3 nucleotides are TGTGCCAGCAGCCGTTACGTCGGGTCCAAAAACATTCAGTACTTC. Translating it yields CASSRYVGSKNIQYF.

V usage is TRBV18 and J usage is TRBJ2-5; 8 nucleotides align to TRBD2. The CDR3 has 14 residues. The germline CDR1 and CDR2 sequences are KGHSH and LQKENI. The V gene end was trimmed by 6 bases and the J gene end by 5 bases; junction bases not matched to a gene: 8. The CDR3 DNA reads TGTGCCAGCTCTCCCCCCCCGGGGGGGGAGACCCAGTACTTC. Protein product: CASSPPPGGETQYF. The full variable domain, with the rest looked up from reference TRBV18 and TRBJ2-5, is NAGVMQNPRHLVRRRGQEARLRCSPMKGHSHVYWYRQLPEEGLKFMVYLQKENIIDESGMPKERFSAEFPKEGPSILRIQQVVRGDSAAYFCASSPPPGGETQYFGPGTRLLVL.

The J gene is TRBJ1-2, the V gene TRBV5-8; a possible D gene is TRBD1 (5 bases). The V end was cut by 1 base, the J end by 10 bases, with 17 bases between. CDR1 SGHTS and CDR2 YDEGEE come from the germline V gene. The CDR3 extends over 14 amino acids. CDR3 nucleotides: TGTGCCAGCAGCTTGAGGGGCGCAGGAAGGTACTACACCTTC. Its translation is CASSLRGAGRYYTF.

This CDR3 reads CASSQIAGLSYEQYF. The CDR3 DNA follows: TGTGCCAGCAGCCAAATTGCAGGGTTGTCCTACGAGCAGTACTTC. The rearrangement links TRBV7-2 to TRBJ2-7, with D perhaps TRBD1 (5 bases). V was trimmed by 5 bases and J by 1 base, leaving 15 bases between them. Germline lookup yields CDR1 SGHTA and CDR2 FQGNSA. The CDR3 is made up of 15 amino acids.

The chain couples TRBV28 to TRBJ1-4; D remains ambiguous. V lost 6 bases, J lost 6 bases, and 17 bases lay in between. The length of the CDR3 is 15 residues. CDR1 and CDR2 (germline): MDHEN, SYDVKM. The CDR3 sequence: CASRTFGDGDEKLFF. DNA of the CDR3: TGTGCCAGCAGAACCTTCGGGGATGGAGATGAAAAACTGTTTTTT.

The J gene is TRBJ1-3, the V gene TRBV18; no firm D call. This CDR3 spans 16 amino acids. The germline V gene encodes CDR1 KGHSH and CDR2 LQKENI. Trimming took 2 bases from V and 0 from J, leaving 11 bases between them. CDR3 DNA sequence: TGTGCCAGCTCACCAACTTCGTTGCCCTCTGGAAACACCATATATTTT. Its translation is CASSPTSLPSGNTIYF.

V gene TRBV15 combines with J gene TRBJ2-7, with D possibly TRBD2 on 5 matching bases. Germline CDR1 is LNHNV and CDR2 is YYDKDF (reference sequence). The CDR3 contains 19 residues. The ends were cut back, 0 bases at V and 0 bases at J, with 21 bases in the middle. CDR3 in DNA: TGTGCCACCAGCAGAGATCTGGGGAGAAAACTGCCGAGCTCCTACGAGCAGTACTTC. As protein: CATSRDLGRKLPSSYEQYF.

The chain employs TRBV14 and TRBJ2-2; D may be TRBD2 (5 bases). Trimming removed 2 bases at V and 1 base at J, with 8 bases between. Germline assignment: CDR1 SGHDN and CDR2 FVKESK. This CDR3 region has 15 residues. The CDR3 DNA reads as TGTGCCAGCAGCCAATTGGCGGGGAACACCGGGGAGCTGTTTTTT. It translates to CASSQLAGNTGELFF. Drawing the rest from reference TRBV14 and TRBJ2-2, the complete variable domain is EAGVTQFPSHSVIEKGQTVTLRCDPISGHDNLYWYRRVMGKEIKFLLHFVKESKQDESGMPNNRFLAERTGGTYSTLKVQPAELEDSGVYFCASSQLAGNTGELFFGEGSRLTVL.

This clone was counted a single time. The J gene is TRBJ2-3, the V gene TRBV14; TRBD1 aligns across 9 bases. Losses at the gene ends were 4 bases for V and 0 bases for J; bases not matched to a gene: 5. The CDR3 covers 16 residues. Germline assignment: CDR1 SGHDN and CDR2 FVKESK. In DNA form, the CDR3 reads TGTGCCAGCAGCCTGGGGACAGGGTATAGCACAGATACGCAGTATTTT. Its protein product is CASSLGTGYSTDTQYF.

The chain couples TRBV11-2 to TRBJ2-1; D not certain. V lost 5 bases and J 8 bases, leaving 7 bases between the germline ends. The CDR3 extends over 11 amino acids. The germline V gene encodes CDR1 SGHAT and CDR2 FQNNGV. In nucleotides, the CDR3 is TGTGCCAGCAGCGTAGCATATGAGCAGTTCTTC. Translating gives CASSVAYEQFF.